These 19 T cell receptor beta chains were sequenced from one sample in a study of T cell changes during pregnancy in multiple sclerosis. Measured with immunoSEQ multiplex PCR; TCRdb has only the in-frame clones, and not every one. The sample includes roughly 61,000 clones, about 94% of them seen just once. The sample here was CD8+ T cells from peripheral blood mononuclear cells, taken after pregnancy. The receptors shown here come from a female donor with multiple sclerosis, enrolled in a pregnancy study.

The gene calls are TRBV28 and TRBJ2-1, with 8 bases identical to TRBD2. V was clipped by 5 bases and J by 5 bases; unmatched bases: 11. Germline V CDR1 and CDR2: MDHEN, SYDVKM. The CDR3 is 16 amino acids. The CDR3 reads CASSPSGLGFHNEQFF. CDR3 sequence (DNA): TGTGCCAGCAGTCCATCGGGACTAGGCTTTCACAATGAGCAGTTCTTC.

The rearrangement joins TRBV4-1 to TRBJ2-7, with D hard to call. Trimming took 0 bases from V and 0 from J, leaving 12 bases between them. The CDR3 has 16 amino acids. Germline CDR1 MGHRA, CDR2 YSYEKL. DNA for the CDR3: TGCGCCAGCAGCCAAGATCTTACGGAGAGCTCCTACGAGCAGTACTTC. Residues: CASSQDLTESSYEQYF.

The V and J genes are TRBV25-1 and TRBJ2-2; 7 bases are a match to TRBD1. The germline gives CDR1 MGHDK, CDR2 SYGVNS. This CDR3 is built from 14 residues. Unmatched junction bases numbered 3, after V lost 2 bases and J lost 6 bases. The CDR3 nucleotides read TGTGCCAGCAGTGAACAGGGGGTCGCCGGGGAGCTGTTTTTT. Encoded protein: CASSEQGVAGELFF.

V and J are TRBV11-2 and TRBJ1-5, with D unclear. The CDR3 length is 17 residues. With 1 base removed from V and 0 bases from J, the gap between germline ends came to 13 bases. Germline values: CDR1 SGHAT, CDR2 FQNNGV. The CDR3 here is CASSLGEAWDSNQPQHF. CDR3 DNA: TGTGCCAGCAGCTTAGGGGAGGCTTGGGATAGCAATCAGCCCCAGCATTTT.

The V gene is TRBV9, the J gene TRBJ2-7; 8 bases agree with TRBD2. This CDR3 comprises 14 residues. V lost 3 bases to trimming and J lost 7 bases; unmatched junction nucleotides: 9. Per germline, CDR1 SGDLS and CDR2 YYNGEE. The CDR3 bases are TGTGCCAGCAGCGGTAGCGGGAAGGCGAAGGAGCAGTACTTC. It yields the protein CASSGSGKAKEQYF. Variable domain in full (rest from reference TRBV9 and TRBJ2-7): DSGVTQTPKHLITATGQRVTLRCSPRSGDLSVYWYQQSLDQGLQFLIQYYNGEERAKGNILERFSAQQFPDLHSELNLSSLELGDSALYFCASSGSGKAKEQYFGPGTRLTVT.

The CDR3 sequence is CASRQGGITEAFF. DNA of the CDR3: TGTGCCAGCCGACAGGGAGGTATCACTGAAGCTTTCTTT. The chain joins TRBV6-5 to TRBJ1-1, with 7 bases matching TRBD1. The junction had 7 bases not matched to a gene; V was cut back by 8 bases and J by 4 bases. Germline CDR1 MNHEY, CDR2 SVGAGI. The CDR3 is 13 residues long.

This rearrangement joins TRBV19 to TRBJ2-6, with 11 nucleotides matching TRBD1. The CDR3 loop spans 17 amino acids. Germline V gene data show CDR1 as LNHDA and CDR2 as SQIVND (reference sequence). Germline trimming cut 5 bases from V and 5 bases from J; bases unmatched to any gene: 8. CDR3 nucleotides: TGTGCCAGTAGTCCGAGGACAGGGGGCGTTTGGGCCAACGTCCTGACTTTC. Its translation is CASSPRTGGVWANVLTF.

The chain is built from TRBV20-1 and TRBJ1-2; D uncertain. Germline V gene lookup returns CDR1 DFQATT and CDR2 SNEGSKA (reference sequence). The CDR3 covers 10 residues. The ends were cut back, 0 bases at V and 12 bases at J, with 8 bases in the middle. DNA of the CDR3: TGCAGTGCTAGAGATAGCCGGGACACCTTC. This encodes CSARDSRDTF.

The rearrangement links TRBV19 to TRBJ2-1; D may be TRBD2 (5 bases). The CDR3 has 16 amino acids. Germline assignment: CDR1 LNHDA and CDR2 SQIVND (reference sequence). Trimming took off 4 bases at V and 9 bases at J, with 22 bases between the two ends. In DNA form, the CDR3 reads TGTGCCAGTAGTACGGGGATGGGAGCCGCAGTCCTTGAGCAGTTCTTC. Protein sequence: CASSTGMGAAVLEQFF.

This clone was recorded only once. The chain employs TRBV5-1 and TRBJ1-1; 9 nucleotides agree with TRBD1. The CDR3 sequence is 15 residues long. V trimming: 2 bases; J trimming: 8 bases; junction bases outside the gene matches: 10. CDR1 is SGHRS and CDR2 is YFSETQ in the germline V gene. CDR3 sequence reads: CASSFTGTGYEEAFF. The CDR3 bases are TGCGCCAGCAGCTTTACGGGGACAGGGTATGAGGAAGCTTTCTTT.

V is TRBV11-2 and J is TRBJ2-1; 10 bases map to TRBD2. The V gene's germline CDR1 is SGHAT and CDR2 FQNNGV. This CDR3 has 15 residues. Unmatched junction bases numbered 3, after V lost 1 base and J lost 6 bases. CDR3 DNA sequence: TGTGCCAGCAGCTTAGGGGCTAGCGGGAGCAATGAGCAGTTCTTC. It encodes CASSLGASGSNEQFF.

The genes are TRBV30 and TRBJ2-7; 8 bases line up with TRBD1. The CDR3 has 13 residues. The V and J ends lost 5 bases and 2 bases, in that order; junction bases with no gene match: 5. CDR1 is GTSNPN and CDR2 is SVGIG in the germline V gene (reference sequence). The DNA of the CDR3 is TGTGCCTGGGACAGGGGTTATCCCTACGAGCAGTACTTC. Translation: CAWDRGYPYEQYF.

This chain joins TRBV6-5 and TRBJ2-7; D is unresolved. The germline V and J ends were trimmed by 0 bases and 5 bases, with 11 bases remaining between them. Germline V gene data show CDR1 as MNHEY and CDR2 as SVGAGI. The CDR3 length is 14 residues. The CDR3 coding sequence is TGTGCCAGCAGTTACTCTCTGGAGAGCAACGAGCAGTACTTC. This sequence encodes CASSYSLESNEQYF.

This sequence joins TRBV7-6 and TRBJ2-7, with 12 bases fitting TRBD2. Germline assignment: CDR1 SGHVS and CDR2 FNYEAQ. Trimming at V came to 1 base and at J to 3 bases, leaving 4 bases not matched to a gene. This CDR3 is built from 16 residues. This chain's CDR3 is CASSLDGTSGYYEQYF. The CDR3 coding sequence is TGTGCCAGCAGCTTAGACGGGACTAGCGGGTACTACGAGCAGTACTTC.

The chain couples TRBV9 to TRBJ2-2; the D is unclear. The CDR3 spans 12 residues. Germline CDR1 is SGDLS and CDR2 is YYNGEE. Trimming took off 3 bases at V and 2 bases at J, with 2 bases between the two ends. This CDR3 reads CASSANTGELFF. The DNA for the CDR3 is TGTGCCAGCAGCGCTAACACCGGGGAGCTGTTTTTT. The variable domain in full, with the rest retrieved from reference TRBV9 and TRBJ2-2, is DSGVTQTPKHLITATGQRVTLRCSPRSGDLSVYWYQQSLDQGLQFLIQYYNGEERAKGNILERFSAQQFPDLHSELNLSSLELGDSALYFCASSANTGELFFGEGSRLTVL.

This clone was recorded only once. This sequence joins TRBV7-2 and TRBJ1-4, with D possibly TRBD1 on 6 matching bases. CDR1 and CDR2 (germline): SGHTA, FQGNSA. V shed 6 bases and J shed 5 bases, with 16 bases lying between them. This CDR3 region has 15 residues. The DNA of the CDR3 is TGTGCCAGCAGTTCAGGACAGCTGTCGAATGAAAAACTGTTTTTT. This translates into CASSSGQLSNEKLFF.

CDR3 loop: CASSLRTSGLYEQYF. The CDR3 DNA follows: TGTGCCAGCAGCTTAAGGACTAGCGGGCTCTACGAGCAGTACTTC. The V gene is TRBV7-6, the J gene TRBJ2-7; TRBD2 agrees at 11 bases. V shed 2 bases and J 3 bases; nucleotides not matched to a gene: 3. There are 15 residues in the CDR3. Germline CDR1 and CDR2: SGHVS and FNYEAQ.

The chain has TRBV29-1 and TRBJ2-7, with D possibly being TRBD2 (5 bases). This CDR3 spans 13 amino acids. The V end was cut by 1 base, the J end by 6 bases, with 13 bases between. The V gene's germline CDR1 is SQVTM and CDR2 ANQGSEA. The CDR3 here is CSVEVTGAGEQYF. DNA of the CDR3: TGCAGCGTTGAAGTGACGGGTGCGGGCGAGCAGTACTTC.

V usage is TRBV11-2 and J usage is TRBJ2-3; D is perhaps TRBD1 (6 bases). This CDR3 contains 16 residues. CDR1 and CDR2 (germline): SGHAT, FQNNGV. V lost 1 base, J lost 0 bases, and 11 bases lay in between. DNA of the CDR3: TGTGCCAGCAGCTTAGGACAGGCAACTAGCACAGATACGCAGTATTTT. Protein sequence: CASSLGQATSTDTQYF.